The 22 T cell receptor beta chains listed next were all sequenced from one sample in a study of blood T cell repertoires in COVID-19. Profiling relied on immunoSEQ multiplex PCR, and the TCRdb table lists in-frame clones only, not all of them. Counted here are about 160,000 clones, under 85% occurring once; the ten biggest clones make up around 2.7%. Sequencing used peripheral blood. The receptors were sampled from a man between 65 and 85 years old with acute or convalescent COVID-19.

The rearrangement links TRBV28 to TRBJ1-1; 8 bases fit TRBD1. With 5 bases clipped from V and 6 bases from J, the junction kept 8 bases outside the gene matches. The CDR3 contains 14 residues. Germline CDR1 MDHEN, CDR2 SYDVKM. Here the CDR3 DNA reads TGTGCCAGCAGTAAGCACGTGACAGGGGCTGAAGCTTTCTTT. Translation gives CASSKHVTGAEAFF.

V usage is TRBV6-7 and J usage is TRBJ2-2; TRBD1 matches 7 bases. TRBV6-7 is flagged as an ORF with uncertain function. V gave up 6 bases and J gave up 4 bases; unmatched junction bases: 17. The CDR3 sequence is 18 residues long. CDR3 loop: CASSSLSRDRWSTGELFF. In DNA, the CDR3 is TGTGCCAGCAGCTCTCTTTCCCGGGACAGATGGTCCACCGGGGAGCTGTTTTTT.

The CDR3 nucleotides are TGCGCCAGCAGCTTGGCTGTCGACAGCAGCTCCTACAATGAGCAGTTCTTC. The encoded protein is CASSLAVDSSSYNEQFF. This rearrangement joins TRBV5-1 to TRBJ2-1, with D possibly TRBD1 on 5 matching bases. V lost 0 bases and J lost 0, with 13 bases in between. The germline gives CDR1 SGHRS, CDR2 YFSETQ. This CDR3 has 17 amino acids.

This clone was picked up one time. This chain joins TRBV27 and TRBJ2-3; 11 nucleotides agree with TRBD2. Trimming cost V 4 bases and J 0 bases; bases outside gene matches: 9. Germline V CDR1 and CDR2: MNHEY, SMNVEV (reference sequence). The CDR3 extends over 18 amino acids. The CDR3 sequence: CASSSISRLAGSTDTQYF. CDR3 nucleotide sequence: TGTGCCAGCAGTTCGATTTCCAGACTAGCGGGAAGCACAGATACGCAGTATTTT.

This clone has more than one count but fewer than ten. CDR3 DNA: TGTGCCAGCAGCCAGCCGGCGGGAGGGCCCTACGAGCAGTACTTC. Protein: CASSQPAGGPYEQYF. The V call is TRBV4-2, the J call TRBJ2-7; TRBD2 matches 9 bases. The CDR3 is 15 residues long. Trimming took 3 bases from V and 2 from J; bases not matched to a gene: 5. From germline, CDR1 is LGHNA and CDR2 YNFKEQ.

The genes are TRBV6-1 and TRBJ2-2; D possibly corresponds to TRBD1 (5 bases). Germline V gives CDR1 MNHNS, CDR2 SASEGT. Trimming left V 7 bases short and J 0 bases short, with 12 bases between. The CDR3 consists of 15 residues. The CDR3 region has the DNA TGTGCCAGCACCCTCAAAGGGGCGAACACCGGGGAGCTGTTTTTT. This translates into CASTLKGANTGELFF.

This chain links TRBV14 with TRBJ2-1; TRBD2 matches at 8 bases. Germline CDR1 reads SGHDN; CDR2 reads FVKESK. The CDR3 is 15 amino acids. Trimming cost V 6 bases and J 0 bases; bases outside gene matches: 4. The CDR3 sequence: CASSPSGSSYNEQFF. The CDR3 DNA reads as TGTGCCAGCAGTCCGAGCGGGAGCTCCTACAATGAGCAGTTCTTC.

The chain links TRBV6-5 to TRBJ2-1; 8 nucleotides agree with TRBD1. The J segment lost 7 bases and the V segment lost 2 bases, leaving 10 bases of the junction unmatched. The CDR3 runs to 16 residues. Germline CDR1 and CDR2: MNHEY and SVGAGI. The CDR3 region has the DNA TGTGCCAGCAGTTACATGGGACAGGCTCTGGCAAATGAGCAGTTCTTC. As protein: CASSYMGQALANEQFF.

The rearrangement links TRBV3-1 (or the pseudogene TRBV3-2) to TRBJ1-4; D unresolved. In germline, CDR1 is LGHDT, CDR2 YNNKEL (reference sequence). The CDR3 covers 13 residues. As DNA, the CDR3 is TGTGCAAGCGAAGGACTTATGGATGAAAAACTGTTTTTT. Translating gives CASEGLMDEKLFF.

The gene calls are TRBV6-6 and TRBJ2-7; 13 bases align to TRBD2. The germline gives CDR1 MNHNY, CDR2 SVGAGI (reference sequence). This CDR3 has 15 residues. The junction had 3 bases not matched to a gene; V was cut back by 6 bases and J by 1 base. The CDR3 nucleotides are TGTGCCAGCAGGAGACTAGCGGGGGGTTCCTACGAGCAGTACTTC. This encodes CASRRLAGGSYEQYF.

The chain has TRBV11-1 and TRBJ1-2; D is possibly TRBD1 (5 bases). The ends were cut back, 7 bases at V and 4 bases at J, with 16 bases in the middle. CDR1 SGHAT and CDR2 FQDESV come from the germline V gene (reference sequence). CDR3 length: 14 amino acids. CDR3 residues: CASTRGGTGYGYTF. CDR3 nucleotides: TGTGCCAGCACAAGGGGAGGAACCGGCTATGGCTACACCTTC.

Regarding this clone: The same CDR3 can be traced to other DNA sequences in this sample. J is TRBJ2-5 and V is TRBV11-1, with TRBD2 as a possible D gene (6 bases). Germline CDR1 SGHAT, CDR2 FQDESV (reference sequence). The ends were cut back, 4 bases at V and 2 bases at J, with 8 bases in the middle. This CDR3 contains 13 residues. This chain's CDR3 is CASSSGLQETQYF. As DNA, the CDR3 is TGTGCCAGCAGCTCGGGACTGCAAGAGACCCAGTACTTC.

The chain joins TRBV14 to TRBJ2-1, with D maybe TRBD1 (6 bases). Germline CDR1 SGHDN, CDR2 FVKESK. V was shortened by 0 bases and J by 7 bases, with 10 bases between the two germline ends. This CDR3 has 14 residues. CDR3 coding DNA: TGTGCCAGCAGCCAAGATCTCAGGGGTAATGAGCAGTTCTTC. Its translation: CASSQDLRGNEQFF.

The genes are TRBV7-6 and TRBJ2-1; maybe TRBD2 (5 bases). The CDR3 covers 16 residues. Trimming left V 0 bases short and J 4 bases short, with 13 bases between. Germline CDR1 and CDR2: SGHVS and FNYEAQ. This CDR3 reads CASSLAHSAPYNEQFF. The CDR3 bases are TGTGCCAGCAGCTTAGCACATAGCGCCCCTTACAATGAGCAGTTCTTC.

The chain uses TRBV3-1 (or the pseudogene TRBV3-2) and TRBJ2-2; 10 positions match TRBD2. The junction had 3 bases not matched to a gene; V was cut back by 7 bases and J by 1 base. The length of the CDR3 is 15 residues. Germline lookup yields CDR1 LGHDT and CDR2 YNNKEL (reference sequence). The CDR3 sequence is CASKRTSGNTGELFF. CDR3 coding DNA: TGTGCCAGCAAAAGGACTAGCGGGAACACCGGGGAGCTGTTTTTT.

The CDR3 sequence: CASSDSGGTDEQFF. In DNA form, the CDR3 reads TGTGCCAGCAGTGACTCGGGGGGTACGGATGAGCAGTTCTTC. This sequence joins TRBV6-4 and TRBJ2-1; possible D gene TRBD2, 6 bases. CDR1 is MRHNA and CDR2 is SNTAGT in the germline V gene. V was pared by 0 bases and J by 8 bases, with 11 bases between. This CDR3 has 14 residues.

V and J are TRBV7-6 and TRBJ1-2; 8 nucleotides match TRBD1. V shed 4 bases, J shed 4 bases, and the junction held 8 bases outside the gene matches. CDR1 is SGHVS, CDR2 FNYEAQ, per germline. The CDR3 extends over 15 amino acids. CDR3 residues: CASSSPDRGVYGYTF. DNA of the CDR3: TGTGCCAGCAGCTCGCCTGACAGGGGAGTCTATGGCTACACCTTC.

The CDR3 DNA reads TGTGCCACCAGTGAGACTAGCGGGAGTAGAGTGGGTACGCAGTATTTT. Amino acid sequence: CATSETSGSRVGTQYF. This rearrangement joins TRBV24-1 to TRBJ2-3; TRBD2 agrees at 12 bases. Germline lookup yields CDR1 KGHDR and CDR2 SFDVKD. The CDR3 extends over 16 amino acids. Trimming removed 4 bases from V and 8 bases from J; junction bases left unmatched: 9.

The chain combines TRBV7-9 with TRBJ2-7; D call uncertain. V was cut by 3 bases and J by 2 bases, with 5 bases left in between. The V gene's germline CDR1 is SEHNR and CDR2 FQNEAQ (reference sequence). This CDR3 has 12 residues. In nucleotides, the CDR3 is TGTGCCAGCAGCTTTGTTACCTACGAGCAGTACTTC. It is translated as CASSFVTYEQYF.

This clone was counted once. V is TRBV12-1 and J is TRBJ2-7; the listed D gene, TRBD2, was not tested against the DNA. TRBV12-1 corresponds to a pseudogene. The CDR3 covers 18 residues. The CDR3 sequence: CASSHHTGGRVCSYEQYF. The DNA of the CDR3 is TGTGCCAGCAGCCACCACACTGGCGGGAGGGTATGTTCGTACGAGCAGTACTTC.

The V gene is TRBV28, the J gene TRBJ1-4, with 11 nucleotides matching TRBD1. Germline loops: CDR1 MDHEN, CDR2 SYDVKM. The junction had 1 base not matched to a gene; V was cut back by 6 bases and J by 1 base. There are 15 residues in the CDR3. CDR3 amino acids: CASSGTGGTNEKLFF. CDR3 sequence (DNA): TGTGCCAGCAGCGGGACAGGGGGAACTAATGAAAAACTGTTTTTT.

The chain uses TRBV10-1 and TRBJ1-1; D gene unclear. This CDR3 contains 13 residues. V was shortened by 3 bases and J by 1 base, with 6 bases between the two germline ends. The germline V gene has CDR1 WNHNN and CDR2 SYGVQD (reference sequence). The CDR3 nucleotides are TGCGCCAGCAGTGATGTCAGGAACACTGAAGCTTTCTTT. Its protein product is CASSDVRNTEAFF.